These T cell receptor beta chains were read from a single sample in a study of identical twins. TCRdb itself ran the 5' RACE reads through MiXCR, one entry per CDR3 protein. The repertoire holds hundreds of thousands of distinct CDR3 sequences, with approximately 22% as singletons. These data were also filed under a second study, of T cells expressing NK-cell markers.

The sample was PBMCs. Receptors were obtained from a woman under 30 in good health. CDR3s include the opening cysteine and the closing phenylalanine or tryptophan. D genes are given only for firm matches. Size is stated for part of the rows, as once, few or many counts, or as a class when the clone is expanded.

>-|many|TRBJ2-2|TRBV20-1|15
TGCAGTGCTAGAGATGAGGGACAATCTAGCAGGGAGCTGTTTTTT
CSARDEGQSSRELFF
>TRBD1|-|TRBJ1-2|TRBV20-1|13
TGCAGTGGTCGAACAGGGGACAACTATGGCTACACCTTC
CSGRTGDNYGYTF
>-|-|TRBJ2-2|TRBV12-3/TRBV12-4|14
TGTGCCAGCGGGAGCGGGTTGGAGACCGGGGAGCTGTTTTTT
CASGSGLETGELFF
>-|-|TRBJ1-5|TRBV15|14
TGTGCCACCAGCAGTACAGGCCCCCATCAGCCCCAGCATTTT
CATSSTGPHQPQHF
>-|-|TRBJ2-3|TRBV6-5|14
TGTGCCAGCAGTTACTCACGGCCGAGCGATACGCAGTATTTT
CASSYSRPSDTQYF
>TRBD2|few|TRBJ2-7|TRBV7-9|17
TGTGCCAGCAGCTCCTTTCTAGCGGGAGGGCCCTCCTACGAGCAGTACTTC
CASSSFLAGGPSYEQYF
>TRBD2|-|TRBJ2-6|TRBV11-1|18
TGTGCCAGCAGCTCCATCAGCGGGGCACTATCTGGGGCCAACGTCCTGACTTTC
CASSSISGALSGANVLTF
>-|-|TRBJ2-7|TRBV27|13
TGTGCCAGCAGCCCTAGGGACGGGTACGAGCAGTACTTC
CASSPRDGYEQYF
>-|many|TRBJ1-5|TRBV10-3|13
TGTGCCATCAGTGAGCGGGGGGATCAGCCCCAGCATTTT
CAISERGDQPQHF
>TRBD2|many|TRBJ2-1|TRBV5-1|15
TGCGCCAGCAGCTGGGCGGGAGATTCCTACAATGAGCAGTTCTTC
CASSWAGDSYNEQFF
>-|-|TRBJ2-5|TRBV6-5|17
TGTGCCAGCAGTTACCTCCCCGGAGCGGGCCCCCAAGAGACCCAGTACTTC
CASSYLPGAGPQETQYF
>-|-|TRBJ1-4|TRBV12-3/TRBV12-4|12
TGTGCCAGCAGTTTTCTCAAAGAAAAACTGTTTTTT
CASSFLKEKLFF
>-|-|TRBJ2-5|TRBV10-2|11
TGCGCCAGCATCGGGCAAGAGACCCAGTACTTC
CASIGQETQYF
>-|few|TRBJ2-7|TRBV20-1|14
TGCAGTGCTGACCCGAAGTGGTTAGGAGGCGAGCAGTACTTC
CSADPKWLGGEQYF
>TRBD2|-|TRBJ2-3|TRBV4-2|18
TGTGCCAGCAGCCAAGGCCTTTTGGCTAGCGGTAACACAGATACGCAGTATTTT
CASSQGLLASGNTDTQYF
>-|-|TRBJ2-7|TRBV7-9|16
TGTGCCAGCAGCTTATTACAAGGAGCCTTAACCTACGAGCAGTACTTC
CASSLLQGALTYEQYF
>-|few|TRBJ1-1|TRBV6-5|15
TGTGCCAGCAGTTACAATGGACTCCTGAACACTGAAGCTTTCTTT
CASSYNGLLNTEAFF
>-|-|TRBJ2-6|TRBV7-9|15
TGTGCCAGCAGCTTAATGGGCTCTGGGGCCAACGTCCTGACTTTC
CASSLMGSGANVLTF
>-|few|TRBJ2-2|TRBV27|15
TGTGCCAGCAGTCTAACTAGACCGAACACCGGGGAGCTGTTTTTT
CASSLTRPNTGELFF
>-|-|TRBJ2-5|TRBV2|14
TGTGCCAGCAGTGTGGGGTCTTTACAAGAGACCCAGTACTTC
CASSVGSLQETQYF
>-|-|TRBJ2-7|TRBV20-1|13
TGCAGTGCTAGACTTGGGGGTCGGTACGAGCAGTACTTC
CSARLGGRYEQYF
>-|few|TRBJ1-1|TRBV7-9|14
TGTGCCAGCAGTCAAGGTATATTGAACACTGAAGCTTTCTTT
CASSQGILNTEAFF
>-|-|TRBJ1-5|TRBV6-6|13
TGTGCCAGCAGTGCCGACAGTCATCAGCCCCAGCATTTT
CASSADSHQPQHF
>TRBD2|-|TRBJ2-7|TRBV5-1|14
TGCGCCAGCAAGGGACTAGCGGCCACCTACGAGCAGTACTTC
CASKGLAATYEQYF
>-|-|TRBJ2-1|TRBV9|14
TGTGCCAGCAACGTCCAGGGTACCTACAATGAGCAGTTCTTC
CASNVQGTYNEQFF
>-|few|TRBJ1-1|TRBV6-5|15
TGTGCCAGCAGTTACTCACCCAGGAGGGGCACTGAAGCTTTCTTT
CASSYSPRRGTEAFF
>TRBD1|few|TRBJ2-5|TRBV7-2|14
TGTGCCAGCAGCTCAGGGACAGGGGGTTGGACCCAGTACTTC
CASSSGTGGWTQYF
>-|-|TRBJ2-7|TRBV5-4|14
TGTGCCAGCAGCACCGGGACCAGAAACTACGAGCAGTACTTC
CASSTGTRNYEQYF
>-|few|TRBJ1-2|TRBV3-1|13
TGTGCCAGCAATCGAGCGGACTCTTCAGGCTACACCTTC
CASNRADSSGYTF